This T cell receptor beta chain was recovered during a study of neurological immune-mediated disorders. This clonotype came up many times. TCRdb reanalysed the 5' RACE reads using MiXCR and keeps one entry per CDR3 protein. The sample has about 62,000 distinct CDR3 sequences; under 5.5% are singletons. The germline gives CDR1 DFQATT, CDR2 SNEGSKA (reference sequence). The CDR3 covers 15 residues. V was pared by 0 bases and J by 5 bases, with 8 bases of the junction left unmatched. The specimen was PBMCs. The chain employs TRBV20-1 and TRBJ2-5; 8 nucleotides line up with TRBD1. This receptor was obtained from a woman aged 50 to 60 with multiple sclerosis. This CDR3 is CSARDPQGAGETQYF. The CDR3 nucleotides are TGCAGTGCTAGAGATCCGCAGGGGGCGGGGGAGACCCAGTACTTC.